The 27 T cell receptor beta chains given below trace back to one sample, sequenced in a study of shared clonotypes between healthy human individuals. Some clones are missing from TCRdb's copy, which holds only in-frame ones; the method was immunoSEQ multiplex PCR. The profile covers over a million clones, with around 78% appearing a single time and more than 0.45% taken by the ten largest. Sequenced material: memory CD4+ T cells from PBMCs. Stated subset: CD45RA-negative fraction. The receptor source for this set is a man aged 18 to 35 in good health. Some clones in this sample may be carry-over from other donors' samples.

The CDR3 DNA follows: TGCGCCAGCAGCTCCCAACAGGGGGTTAATGAAAAACTGTTTTTT. This translates into CASSSQQGVNEKLFF. The chain has TRBV5-1 and TRBJ1-4; 8 nucleotides align to TRBD1. Trimming at V came to 3 bases and at J to 4 bases, leaving 5 bases not matched to a gene. Germline V gives CDR1 SGHRS, CDR2 YFSETQ. This CDR3 spans 15 amino acids.

This chain uses TRBV28 with TRBJ2-7; D is ambiguous. The V gene lost 7 bases and the J gene lost 3 bases, with 16 bases spanning the gap. This CDR3 is 14 amino acids long. The germline V gene has CDR1 MDHEN and CDR2 SYDVKM. CDR3: CASTYAHSYYEQYF. CDR3 DNA: TGTGCCAGCACTTACGCCCACAGTTACTACGAGCAGTACTTC.

CDR3 sequence reads: CASSLALAGTIPGETQYF. CDR3 sequence (DNA): TGCGCCAGCAGCTTGGCACTAGCGGGAACCATCCCGGGGGAGACCCAGTACTTC. The chain links TRBV5-1 to TRBJ2-5, with 10 bases aligning to TRBD2. V gave up 0 bases and J gave up 5 bases; unmatched junction bases: 13. Germline values: CDR1 SGHRS, CDR2 YFSETQ. The CDR3 length is 18 residues.

The rearrangement joins TRBV5-1 to TRBJ1-5, with D hard to call. Germline CDR1 and CDR2: SGHRS and YFSETQ. This CDR3 contains 16 residues. V lost 0 bases and J 0 bases, leaving 10 bases between the germline ends. The CDR3 loop reads CASSLAGDNSNQPQHF. The CDR3 DNA follows: TGCGCCAGCAGCTTGGCCGGGGATAATAGCAATCAGCCCCAGCATTTT.

This rearrangement joins TRBV7-2 to TRBJ2-3, with 7 positions matching TRBD2. This CDR3 is built from 14 residues. J was trimmed by 9 bases and V by 5 bases; bases with no gene match: 11. The germline V gene has CDR1 SGHTA and CDR2 FQGNSA. DNA for the CDR3: TGTGCCAGCAGCGCTCGGACTAGAGGGGTCACGCAGTATTTT. This gives the protein CASSARTRGVTQYF.

The gene calls are TRBV5-6 and TRBJ1-4, with a tentative D call TRBD1 (5 bases). Trimming stripped 1 base from V and 8 bases from J, with 15 bases between. Per the germline V gene, CDR1 is SGHDT and CDR2 is YYEEEE. This CDR3 comprises 15 residues. As DNA, the CDR3 is TGTGCCAGCAGCTTGCTCCAGGGCATAGGCGAAAAACTGTTTTTT. This translates into CASSLLQGIGEKLFF.

This clone came up a few times. This chain uses TRBV27 with TRBJ2-7, with 11 bases that match TRBD1. The ends lost 5 bases at V and 5 bases at J; junction bases unmatched: 8. CDR3 length equals 15 residues. The germline gives CDR1 MNHEY, CDR2 SMNVEV (reference sequence). The CDR3 DNA reads as TGTGCCAGCAGTCCGAGGGACAGGGGGTCGAACGAGCAGTACTTC. Translation gives CASSPRDRGSNEQYF.

The rearrangement joins TRBV5-1 to TRBJ2-1; 14 positions match TRBD2. CDR3 length: 16 residues. Germline CDR1 is SGHRS and CDR2 is YFSETQ. Trimming cost V 7 bases and J 8 bases; bases outside gene matches: 11. The CDR3 sequence is CASGPTGTSGSDEQFF. CDR3 coding DNA: TGCGCCAGCGGACCCACCGGGACTAGCGGGAGTGATGAGCAGTTCTTC. Using reference TRBV5-1 and TRBJ2-1 for the parts outside the CDR3, the full variable domain is KAGVTQTPRYLIKTRGQQVTLSCSPISGHRSVSWYQQTPGQGLQFLFEYFSETQRNKGNFPGRFSGRQFSNSRSEMNVSTLELGDSALYLCASGPTGTSGSDEQFFGPGTRLTVL.

CDR3 bases: TGTGCCAGCAGTTACGATCGGGAGGGTATCCCCTACGAGCAGTACTTC. This sequence encodes CASSYDREGIPYEQYF. The chain employs TRBV6-6 and TRBJ2-7, with 8 nucleotides matching TRBD2. The CDR3 length is 16 residues. Trimming at V came to 2 bases and at J to 2 bases, leaving 8 bases not matched to a gene. CDR1 MNHNY and CDR2 SVGAGI come from the germline V gene (reference sequence).

This chain connects TRBV19 to TRBJ2-7, with 7 bases lining up with TRBD1. The germline V gene has CDR1 LNHDA and CDR2 SQIVND (reference sequence). The CDR3 is 13 amino acids. The trim removed 8 bases at V and 6 bases at J, leaving 10 bases unmatched. The DNA for the CDR3 is TGTGCCAGTGATGACAGGGCCGCGGGCGAGCAGTACTTC. It translates to CASDDRAAGEQYF. Full variable domain (remainder filled in from reference TRBV19 and TRBJ2-7): DGGITQSPKYLFRKEGQNVTLSCEQNLNHDAMYWYRQDPGQGLRLIYYSQIVNDFQKGDIAEGYSVSREKKESFPLTVTSAQKNPTAFYLCASDDRAAGEQYFGPGTRLTVT.

Of note for this clone: Other nucleotide sequences in the sample specify the same CDR3. This rearrangement joins TRBV5-1 to TRBJ2-3; the D gene is possibly TRBD2 (5 bases). The CDR3 totals 14 residues. Trimming removed 4 bases at V and 1 base at J, with 10 bases between. Germline values: CDR1 SGHRS, CDR2 YFSETQ. Here the CDR3 DNA reads TGCGCCAGCAGCCTAAGCGGTCGCACAGATACGCAGTATTTT. Its translation is CASSLSGRTDTQYF.

The chain has TRBV28 and TRBJ2-7, with TRBD1 as a possible D gene (6 bases). This CDR3 contains 14 residues. CDR1 is MDHEN and CDR2 is SYDVKM in the germline V gene. Trimming shortened V by 7 bases and J by 4 bases, and 17 bases separated the two germline ends. The CDR3 region is CASTTTQGSYEQYF. In DNA, the CDR3 is TGTGCCAGCACCACAACACAGGGTTCTTACGAGCAGTACTTC.

The chain links TRBV27 to TRBJ2-5, with TRBD1 matching over 8 bases. The V gene end was trimmed by 8 bases and the J gene end by 5 bases; junction bases not matched to a gene: 10. This CDR3 has 14 amino acids. The V gene's germline CDR1 is MNHEY and CDR2 SMNVEV (reference sequence). CDR3 in amino acids: CASPPRGLAETQYF. The CDR3 coding sequence is TGTGCCAGCCCTCCCAGGGGGCTAGCGGAGACCCAGTACTTC.

The chain links TRBV5-4 to TRBJ2-1; no definite D call. CDR1 and CDR2 from the germline V gene are SGHNT and YYREEE (reference sequence). The CDR3 contains 14 residues. V was clipped by 2 bases and J by 9 bases, with 15 bases between them. CDR3 sequence (DNA): TGTGCCAGCAGCTTATTAGGTACCCCAGGTGAGCAGTTCTTC. Translating gives CASSLLGTPGEQFF.

The chain links TRBV9 to TRBJ2-6, with a weak D call TRBD1 (5 bases). V shed 4 bases and J shed 3 bases, with 14 bases lying between them. This CDR3 has 16 amino acids. Per the germline V gene, CDR1 is SGDLS and CDR2 is YYNGEE. The CDR3 nucleotides read TGTGCCAGCAGCCCCAGGGCCCAGGGTGGGGCCAACGTCCTGACTTTC. It encodes CASSPRAQGGANVLTF.

V is TRBV7-3 and J is TRBJ1-1; D is uncertain. Germline assignment: CDR1 SGHTA and CDR2 FQGTGA. V shed 5 bases and J shed 4 bases, with 11 bases lying between them. CDR3 length: 13 residues. The CDR3 protein is CASSPRWGTEAFF. The DNA for the CDR3 is TGTGCCAGCAGCCCCAGGTGGGGCACTGAAGCTTTCTTT.

The chain links TRBV6-4 to TRBJ2-3; 8 bases line up with TRBD1. The CDR3 extends over 15 amino acids. V gave up 6 bases and J gave up 0 bases; unmatched junction bases: 5. Germline-derived CDR1 and CDR2 are MRHNA and SNTAGT. The DNA for the CDR3 is TGTGCCAGCAGAGCCAGGGGGCATAGCACAGATACGCAGTATTTT. This sequence encodes CASRARGHSTDTQYF.

The rearrangement joins TRBV30 to TRBJ1-5, with 9 positions matching TRBD1. This CDR3 is built from 14 residues. Per the germline V gene, CDR1 is GTSNPN and CDR2 is SVGIG (reference sequence). V lost 2 bases and J lost 6; bases outside the gene matches: 5. The CDR3 region is CAWSLGQGGQPQHF. The DNA of the CDR3 is TGTGCCTGGAGTCTGGGACAGGGAGGTCAGCCCCAGCATTTT.

The rearrangement uses TRBV15 and TRBJ2-5; weak D call: TRBD2 (5 bases). Trimming pared 3 bases from V and 4 bases from J, leaving 18 bases between. The length of the CDR3 is 16 residues. Germline loops: CDR1 LNHNV, CDR2 YYDKDF (reference sequence). In nucleotides, the CDR3 is TGTGCCACCAGCAGGGCGGACTCGGCGATTGGAGAGACCCAGTACTTC. Amino acids: CATSRADSAIGETQYF.

The rearrangement uses TRBV2 and TRBJ1-1, with a tentative D call TRBD1 (6 bases). Germline values: CDR1 SNHLY, CDR2 FYNNEI. With 8 bases removed from V and 5 bases from J, the gap between germline ends came to 15 bases. This CDR3 is 13 amino acids long. CDR3 sequence reads: CASLGGLGTEAFF. The CDR3 DNA sequence: TGTGCCAGCCTCGGGGGGCTAGGTACTGAAGCTTTCTTT. Together with reference TRBV2 and TRBJ1-1, the CDR3 gives the full variable domain: EPEVTQTPSHQVTQMGQEVILRCVPISNHLYFYWYRQILGQKVEFLVSFYNNEISEKSEIFDDQFSVERPDGSNFTLKIRSTKLEDSAMYFCASLGGLGTEAFFGQGTRLTVV.

The chain uses TRBV5-1 and TRBJ2-3, with 7 bases that match TRBD1. The CDR3 totals 14 residues. The J segment lost 2 bases and the V segment lost 3 bases, leaving 3 bases of the junction unmatched. Germline-derived CDR1 and CDR2 are SGHRS and YFSETQ. The CDR3 bases are TGCGCCAGCAGCTGGGACAGCTACACAGATACGCAGTATTTT. It translates to CASSWDSYTDTQYF.

The count of this clone is one. V gene TRBV29-1 combines with J gene TRBJ1-1, with 12 bases lining up with TRBD1. This CDR3 is built from 14 residues. The ends lost 7 bases at V and 6 bases at J; junction bases unmatched: 9. In germline, CDR1 is SQVTM, CDR2 ANQGSEA. DNA of the CDR3: TGCAGCGCTGACCGGGACAGGGGGCGACCTGAAGCTTTCTTT. Translation gives CSADRDRGRPEAFF. The full variable domain, its missing parts supplied by reference TRBV29-1 and TRBJ1-1, is SAVISQKPSRDICQRGTSLTIQCQVDSQVTMMFWYRQQPGQSLTLIATANQGSEATYESGFVIDKFPISRPNLTFSTLTVSNMSPEDSSIYLCSADRDRGRPEAFFGQGTRLTVV.

The chain combines TRBV27 with TRBJ1-2; 7 bases match TRBD1. Germline V gene lookup returns CDR1 MNHEY and CDR2 SMNVEV (reference sequence). This CDR3 is 16 amino acids long. Germline trimming cut 4 bases from V and 3 bases from J; bases unmatched to any gene: 11. In nucleotides, the CDR3 is TGTGCCAGCAGTTCCTACGGTGAACAGGGGTACTATGGCTACACCTTC. Translating it yields CASSSYGEQGYYGYTF.

V is TRBV4-3 and J is TRBJ1-2, with 11 bases identical to TRBD1. The CDR3 contains 17 residues. Looked up from germline, CDR1 is LGHNA and CDR2 is YSLEER. V lost 4 bases and J lost 5; bases outside the gene matches: 12. In DNA form, the CDR3 reads TGCGCCAGCAGCCCAAGCTTCGGGACAGGGGGTGGTTATGGCTACACCTTC. It yields the protein CASSPSFGTGGGYGYTF.

This chain joins TRBV19 and TRBJ1-1; 7 nucleotides line up with TRBD1. CDR3 length equals 14 residues. Per the germline V gene, CDR1 is LNHDA and CDR2 is SQIVND (reference sequence). V gave up 1 base and J gave up 4 bases; unmatched junction bases: 3. The CDR3 spells CASSIVAGGTEAFF. The CDR3 DNA follows: TGTGCCAGTAGTATAGTGGCAGGGGGCACTGAAGCTTTCTTT.

The CDR3, as DNA: TGCGCCAGCAGCTCGACTCAGGGGGCATTCACTGAAGCTTTCTTT. This gives the protein CASSSTQGAFTEAFF. The chain carries TRBV5-1 and TRBJ1-1; 8 bases line up with TRBD1. Germline V lookup: CDR1 SGHRS, CDR2 YFSETQ. The CDR3 loop spans 15 amino acids. Unmatched junction bases numbered 8, after V lost 3 bases and J lost 4 bases. Variable domain in full (rest from reference TRBV5-1 and TRBJ1-1): KAGVTQTPRYLIKTRGQQVTLSCSPISGHRSVSWYQQTPGQGLQFLFEYFSETQRNKGNFPGRFSGRQFSNSRSEMNVSTLELGDSALYLCASSSTQGAFTEAFFGQGTRLTVV.

This chain links TRBV4-1 with TRBJ1-4; possible D gene TRBD1, 5 bases. Trimming took 0 bases from V and 8 from J, leaving 13 bases between them. CDR3 size: 15 residues. Germline V gene sequence: CDR1 MGHRA, CDR2 YSYEKL. CDR3 protein: CASSQEGLGGEKLFF. The CDR3 DNA reads as TGCGCCAGCAGCCAAGAAGGATTGGGGGGAGAAAAACTGTTTTTT.